Each of the 30 T cell receptor beta chains below was sequenced from the same sample in a study of blood T cells in healthy people across ages. With a J-beta primer mix and a sample-barcoded 5' primer, a second PCR ran roughly 6 to 11 cycles. TCRdb re-derived calls from the 5' RACE reads in MiXCR, one entry per CDR3 protein. The sample holds some 1.5 million distinct CDR3 sequences; 40% to 45% are singletons and the top ten take about 4%. The sequencing sample was made of blood. The source of these receptors is a woman under 30 in good health.

This sequence joins TRBV10-3 and TRBJ2-7; no firm D call. Germline CDR1 reads ENHRY; CDR2 reads SYGVKD. CDR3 length: 14 residues. The germline V and J ends were trimmed by 9 bases and 0 bases, with 15 bases remaining between them. Here the CDR3 reads CAIKEPTSSYEQYF. The CDR3 nucleotides read TGTGCCATTAAGGAGCCGACCAGCTCCTACGAGCAGTACTTC.

The chain employs TRBV4-3 and TRBJ1-6; D is possibly TRBD1 (5 bases). CDR3 size: 15 residues. Trimming took off 3 bases at V and 7 bases at J, with 13 bases between the two ends. Germline V gives CDR1 LGHNA, CDR2 YSLEER. CDR3 loop: CASSHLGQGNSPLHF. CDR3 sequence (DNA): TGCGCCAGCAGCCACCTGGGGCAGGGAAATTCACCCCTCCACTTT.

The rearrangement joins TRBV20-1 to TRBJ2-5; 10 bases map to TRBD2. Germline CDR1 is DFQATT and CDR2 is SNEGSKA (reference sequence). This CDR3 comprises 17 residues. With 3 bases clipped from V and 4 bases from J, the junction kept 14 bases outside the gene matches. The CDR3 nucleotides read TGCAGTGCTAGTTCTAGCGGGGGTCCGGGTTTCGCAGAGACCCAGTACTTC. As protein: CSASSSGGPGFAETQYF.

The chain combines TRBV7-2 with TRBJ1-2, with D unclear. The CDR3 totals 12 residues. Germline V gene lookup returns CDR1 SGHTA and CDR2 FQGNSA. V was cut by 5 bases and J by 6 bases, with 10 bases left in between. The CDR3 protein is CASSTYWDGYTF. CDR3 DNA sequence: TGTGCCAGCAGCACTTACTGGGATGGCTACACCTTC.

The V gene is TRBV9, the J gene TRBJ2-5, with 7 bases lining up with TRBD2. The V and J ends lost 3 bases and 9 bases, in that order; junction bases with no gene match: 8. There are 13 residues in the CDR3. Germline V gene lookup returns CDR1 SGDLS and CDR2 YYNGEE. CDR3 nucleotide sequence: TGTGCCAGCAGCGGTCAGGGCCGGGAGGCCCAGTACTTC. It yields the protein CASSGQGREAQYF.

The chain uses TRBV29-1 and TRBJ2-1; perhaps TRBD2 as D (6 bases). The V gene lost 2 bases and the J gene lost 4 bases, with 12 bases spanning the gap. The CDR3 consists of 14 residues. Germline V gives CDR1 SQVTM, CDR2 ANQGSEA. DNA for the CDR3: TGCAGCGTTGAAAGCGGGCGCAAATACAATGAGCAGTTCTTC. This codes for CSVESGRKYNEQFF.

This clonotype came up a few times. The chain links TRBV6-2 or TRBV6-3 to TRBJ1-1, with a weak D call TRBD1 (6 bases). The germline gives CDR1 MNHEY, CDR2 SVGEGT. V lost 6 bases, J lost 0 bases, and 23 bases lay in between. The CDR3 spans 18 residues. Here the CDR3 DNA reads TGTGCCAGCAGCTTATCGGGACACCGGGCCTTCATGAACACTGAAGCTTTCTTT. It is translated as CASSLSGHRAFMNTEAFF.

The sample holds a few counts of this clonotype. CDR3 protein: CASSLGGDVTDTQYF. DNA of the CDR3: TGTGCCAGCAGTTTGGGGGGAGATGTCACAGATACGCAGTATTTT. V gene TRBV12-3 or TRBV12-4 combines with J gene TRBJ2-3; tentative D call: TRBD2 (6 bases). V was pared by 3 bases and J by 2 bases, with 12 bases between. This CDR3 has 15 residues.

This chain connects TRBV20-1 to TRBJ2-5; 9 nucleotides match TRBD2. The CDR3 covers 14 residues. J lost 11 bases, V lost 6 bases, and 16 bases had no gene match. Per the germline V gene, CDR1 is DFQATT and CDR2 is SNEGSKA (reference sequence). CDR3 region: CSADLAGPYNEQYF. CDR3 nucleotides: TGCAGTGCCGATCTAGCGGGGCCCTACAATGAGCAGTACTTC.

This chain uses TRBV7-9 with TRBJ2-7, with 10 positions matching TRBD1. The CDR3 has 13 residues. In germline, CDR1 is SEHNR, CDR2 FQNEAQ (reference sequence). V shed 4 bases and J 5 bases; nucleotides not matched to a gene: 2. The CDR3, as DNA: TGTGCCAGCAGCTCGGGACAGGGGAACGAGCAGTACTTC. It encodes CASSSGQGNEQYF.

The gene calls are TRBV20-1 and TRBJ1-2, with D possibly being TRBD1 (5 bases). V was trimmed by 2 bases and J by 4 bases, leaving 14 bases between them. The CDR3 has 14 amino acids. CDR1 and CDR2 from the germline V gene are DFQATT and SNEGSKA (reference sequence). The CDR3 DNA sequence: TGCAGTGCTAGATGGCAGGGTGAAGCCTATGGCTACACCTTC. Its translation: CSARWQGEAYGYTF.

This clonotype was recorded a few times. This chain uses TRBV30 with TRBJ1-1; 7 bases match TRBD1. The junction had 9 bases not matched to a gene; V was cut back by 5 bases and J by 6 bases. The V gene's germline CDR1 is GTSNPN and CDR2 SVGIG (reference sequence). The CDR3 is made up of 13 amino acids. The CDR3 nucleotides read TGTGCCTGGGAAACAGGGGCCGGCGCTGAAGCTTTCTTT. It is translated as CAWETGAGAEAFF.

The V call is TRBV5-6, the J call TRBJ2-1; 10 positions match TRBD2. This CDR3 contains 15 residues. The V and J ends lost 4 bases and 6 bases, in that order; junction bases with no gene match: 7. Germline CDR1 is SGHDT and CDR2 is YYEEEE. CDR3 coding DNA: TGTGCCAGCAGCCCCGGGACTAGCGCCACCAATGAGCAGTTCTTC. Its translation: CASSPGTSATNEQFF.

J is TRBJ1-4 and V is TRBV7-9; tentatively, D is TRBD1 (5 bases). This CDR3 region has 14 residues. From germline, CDR1 is SEHNR and CDR2 FQNEAQ (reference sequence). V was pared by 3 bases and J by 6 bases, with 11 bases between. The CDR3 sequence is CASSLSRGHEKLFF. CDR3 bases: TGTGCCAGCAGCTTGAGTAGGGGACATGAAAAACTGTTTTTT.

This chain joins TRBV5-1 and TRBJ2-1; the D gene is possibly TRBD1 (5 bases). Germline V lookup: CDR1 SGHRS, CDR2 YFSETQ. V was trimmed by 6 bases and J by 6 bases, leaving 19 bases between them. This CDR3 contains 15 residues. CDR3: CASTANAGLGNEQFF. CDR3 bases: TGCGCCAGCACCGCGAACGCAGGGCTGGGCAATGAGCAGTTCTTC.

This clonotype has just a few counts. The chain uses TRBV6-2 or TRBV6-3 and TRBJ2-7; a possible D gene is TRBD2 (5 bases). The V and J ends lost 0 bases and 11 bases respectively, with 8 bases between them. The CDR3 has 11 amino acids. The germline gives CDR1 MNHEY, CDR2 SVGEGT. CDR3 region: CASSYSWRKYF. The CDR3, as DNA: TGTGCCAGCAGTTACTCCTGGAGGAAGTACTTC.

The table lists this clonotype with a few counts. The chain carries TRBV5-1 and TRBJ2-3; tentatively, D is TRBD2 (7 bases). Germline loops: CDR1 SGHRS, CDR2 YFSETQ. CDR3 length equals 17 residues. Trimming took 0 bases from V and 2 from J, leaving 16 bases between them. The CDR3 loop is CASSLDQRGGATDTQYF. CDR3 nucleotides: TGCGCCAGCAGCTTGGATCAACGTGGGGGGGCCACAGATACGCAGTATTTT.

Note on this clonotype: One end of the junction is discordant with germline, which a read error may explain. The genes are TRBV5-1 and TRBJ2-7, with 7 positions matching TRBD1. This CDR3 has 14 residues. Looked up from germline, CDR1 is SGHRS and CDR2 is YFSETQ. CDR3 nucleotides: TGCGCCAGCAGCGTGGACAGGCGAAACTACGAGCAGGACTTC. Its translation: CASSVDRRNYEQDF.

The rearrangement joins TRBV19 to TRBJ2-1; 8 bases align to TRBD1. Germline CDR1 and CDR2: LNHDA and SQIVND (reference sequence). The CDR3 consists of 17 residues. The junction had 12 bases not matched to a gene; V was cut back by 0 bases and J by 8 bases. The CDR3: CASSIDRSRTGSDEQFF. For the CDR3, the DNA is TGTGCCAGTAGTATAGATCGATCGAGGACAGGGAGCGATGAGCAGTTCTTC. The complete variable domain, with remaining parts taken from reference TRBV19 and TRBJ2-1, reads DGGITQSPKYLFRKEGQNVTLSCEQNLNHDAMYWYRQDPGQGLRLIYYSQIVNDFQKGDIAEGYSVSREKKESFPLTVTSAQKNPTAFYLCASSIDRSRTGSDEQFFGPGTRLTVL.

This chain joins TRBV11-3 and TRBJ2-1; D is ambiguous. V dropped 4 bases and J dropped 9 bases, with 19 bases sitting between them. Germline V lookup: CDR1 SGHNT, CDR2 YENEEA. The CDR3 is 15 amino acids. The CDR3: CASSSDTWYPGEQFF. As DNA, the CDR3 is TGTGCCAGCAGCTCAGATACATGGTACCCGGGTGAGCAGTTCTTC.

The chain is built from TRBV5-6 and TRBJ1-1, with D maybe TRBD1 (6 bases). This CDR3 is 13 amino acids long. Germline CDR1 and CDR2: SGHDT and YYEEEE. The V and J ends lost 1 base and 6 bases respectively, with 10 bases between them. CDR3: CASSLTGSPEAFF. The CDR3 region has the DNA TGTGCCAGCAGCTTGACAGGGAGCCCTGAAGCTTTCTTT. The variable domain in full, completed from reference TRBV5-6 and TRBJ1-1, reads DAGVTQSPTHLIKTRGQQVTLRCSPKSGHDTVSWYQQALGQGPQFIFQYYEEEERQRGNFPDRFSGHQFPNYSSELNVNALLLGDSALYLCASSLTGSPEAFFGQGTRLTVV.

In this sample, this clonotype turned up a few times. This sequence joins TRBV6-6 and TRBJ1-3; D call uncertain. From germline, CDR1 is MNHNY and CDR2 SVGAGI (reference sequence). The CDR3 extends over 16 amino acids. V was clipped by 5 bases and J by 0 bases, with 14 bases between them. CDR3 region: CASSMSDRVSGNTIYF. The CDR3 DNA follows: TGTGCCAGCAGTATGTCGGACCGAGTCTCTGGAAACACCATATATTTT.

This clonotype was detected only a few times. The chain is built from TRBV5-6 and TRBJ2-7, with no clear D. Germline CDR1 and CDR2: SGHDT and YYEEEE. The CDR3 has 11 amino acids. Trimming stripped 2 bases from V and 6 bases from J, with 6 bases between. The CDR3 loop reads CASSFITEQYF. CDR3 nucleotide sequence: TGTGCCAGCAGCTTTATAACCGAGCAGTACTTC.

This chain links TRBV12-3 or TRBV12-4 with TRBJ1-4; the D gene is possibly TRBD1 (5 bases). V was cut by 6 bases and J by 6 bases, with 8 bases left in between. CDR3 length: 12 residues. The CDR3 DNA reads as TGTGCCAGCAGGGGGCTGGATGAAAAACTGTTTTTT. Protein sequence: CASRGLDEKLFF.

As DNA, the CDR3 is TGTGCCAGCAGCTTAGAAGGCGGGCTTGTGAACACTGAAGCTTTCTTT. It codes for CASSLEGGLVNTEAFF. The chain has TRBV7-2 and TRBJ1-1; D is uncertain. CDR1 is SGHTA, CDR2 FQGNSA, per germline. The CDR3 covers 16 residues. V lost 1 base and J 0 bases, leaving 12 bases between the germline ends.

This chain connects TRBV2 to TRBJ1-2; D unclear. V was cut by 7 bases and J by 8 bases, with 11 bases left in between. The CDR3 has 11 residues. CDR1 SNHLY and CDR2 FYNNEI come from the germline V gene. CDR3: CASTISYGYTF. The CDR3 coding sequence is TGTGCCAGCACGATCTCGTACGGCTACACCTTC.

V usage is TRBV7-9 and J usage is TRBJ2-7; 7 bases are shared with TRBD2. Germline V gene sequence: CDR1 SEHNR, CDR2 FQNEAQ (reference sequence). There are 15 residues in the CDR3. After removal of 5 bases from V and 2 bases from J, the junction contained 9 bases not matched to a gene. The DNA of the CDR3 is TGTGCCAGCAGCCTACCTCCTAGCGGTACCTACGAGCAGTACTTC. As protein: CASSLPPSGTYEQYF.

This chain uses TRBV7-2 with TRBJ2-7; D is possibly TRBD2 (5 bases). V shed 5 bases and J shed 0 bases, with 17 bases lying between them. The length of the CDR3 is 16 residues. CDR1 and CDR2 (germline): SGHTA, FQGNSA. The CDR3 sequence: CASSPPGSKSSYEQYF. In nucleotides, the CDR3 is TGTGCCAGCAGCCCCCCGGGGAGCAAGAGCTCCTACGAGCAGTACTTC. Full variable domain (rest looked up from reference TRBV7-2 and TRBJ2-7): GAGVSQSPSNKVTEKGKDVELRCDPISGHTALYWYRQSLGQGLEFLIYFQGNSAPDKSGLPSDRFSAERTGGSVSTLTIQRTQQEDSAVYLCASSPPGSKSSYEQYFGPGTRLTVT.

This clonotype has just a few counts. The rearrangement links TRBV12-3 or TRBV12-4 to TRBJ1-2; 7 bases match TRBD1. The ends lost 7 bases at V and 8 bases at J; junction bases unmatched: 10. The CDR3 sequence is 13 residues long. This chain's CDR3 is CASTSTGFSGYTF. The CDR3 nucleotides are TGTGCCAGCACCTCGACAGGGTTTAGCGGCTACACCTTC.

The rearrangement joins TRBV4-1 to TRBJ1-1; no clear D gene. The germline V and J ends were trimmed by 2 bases and 5 bases, with 9 bases remaining between them. The CDR3 has 13 residues. From germline, CDR1 is MGHRA and CDR2 YSYEKL. The CDR3 nucleotides are TGCGCCAGCAGCCAAAATAGAAGGACTGAAGCTTTCTTT. Its protein is CASSQNRRTEAFF.